One sample yielded the 11 T cell receptor beta chains listed below, sequenced in a study of a mutant IDH1 vaccine in newly diagnosed glioma. The time point here: baseline, week 1 (first vaccination visit). Treatment described: pre-vaccination baseline after standard-of-care therapy. Generated by immunoSEQ multiplex PCR, the TCRdb table keeps only in-frame clones and is missing some. The profile covers under 75,000 clones, with about nine tenths appearing a single time and roughly 2.5% taken by the ten largest. This material consisted of PBMCs, taken from a glioma patient treated with radiotherapy, temozolomide or both. These receptors all come from a man aged 45-60 years with glioma.

A single count supports this clone. The V call is TRBV7-2, the J call TRBJ2-1; D is possibly TRBD1 or TRBD2 (6 bases each). The germline CDR1 and CDR2 sequences are SGHTA and FQGNSA. The V end was cut by 5 bases, the J end by 11 bases, with 19 bases between. The CDR3 has 14 amino acids. Written as DNA, the CDR3 is TGTGCCAGCAGCGAGGGGGGCGGAATCCGGAAGCAGTTCTTC. This encodes CASSEGGGIRKQFF.

This clone was seen only once. This chain links TRBV6-5 with TRBJ2-3; D perhaps matches TRBD1 (6 bases). Between the trimmed V and J ends, which lost 6 bases and 4 bases, there was a span of 17 bases. The CDR3 sequence is 15 residues long. Germline V gene data show CDR1 as MNHEY and CDR2 as SVGAGI. CDR3 sequence (DNA): TGTGCCAGCAGCGAGGACAGAGCGCACTCAGATACGCAGTATTTT. Protein sequence: CASSEDRAHSDTQYF.

The chain carries TRBV7-2 and TRBJ2-3, with D uncertain. Germline lookup yields CDR1 SGHTA and CDR2 FQGNSA. With 6 bases removed from V and 0 bases from J, the gap between germline ends came to 4 bases. The CDR3 spans 12 residues. This CDR3 is CASRSSTDTQYF. The CDR3 DNA reads TGTGCCAGCAGATCTAGCACAGATACGCAGTATTTT.

The chain joins TRBV19 to TRBJ2-7; D not resolved. The V gene's germline CDR1 is LNHDA and CDR2 SQIVND (reference sequence). CDR3 length: 14 amino acids. V was trimmed by 1 base and J by 2 bases, leaving 9 bases between them. The CDR3 spells CASSIALLTYEQYF. In nucleotides, the CDR3 is TGTGCCAGTAGTATAGCCCTTTTAACCTACGAGCAGTACTTC. The full variable domain, its missing parts supplied by reference TRBV19 and TRBJ2-7, is DGGITQSPKYLFRKEGQNVTLSCEQNLNHDAMYWYRQDPGQGLRLIYYSQIVNDFQKGDIAEGYSVSREKKESFPLTVTSAQKNPTAFYLCASSIALLTYEQYFGPGTRLTVT.

This chain's CDR3 is CASSTLDGDQETQYF. DNA for the CDR3: TGTGCCAGCAGCACCCTCGACGGCGACCAAGAGACCCAGTACTTC. The chain joins TRBV7-2 to TRBJ2-5; D gene uncertain. The V end was cut by 5 bases, the J end by 0 bases, with 13 bases between. In germline, CDR1 is SGHTA, CDR2 FQGNSA. The CDR3 runs 15 residues.

Comment on this clone: One end of the junction is discordant with germline, which a read error may explain. The sample has other DNA sequences that encode this CDR3 too. V gene TRBV11-2 combines with J gene TRBJ2-2; D is uncertain. The germline V gene has CDR1 SGHAT and CDR2 FQNNGV. The CDR3 spans 14 residues. The CDR3 sequence: CASSFGSNTGELFF. CDR3 in DNA: TGTGCCAGCAGCTTCGGATCGAACACCGGTGAGCTGTTTTTT.

The chain links TRBV11-3 to TRBJ1-2; D gene ambiguous. Germline CDR1 is SGHNT and CDR2 is YENEEA. Trimming removed 4 bases at V and 6 bases at J, with 9 bases between. The CDR3 loop spans 12 amino acids. The CDR3 sequence: CASSSRRDGYTF. In DNA, the CDR3 is TGTGCCAGCAGCTCCAGGCGGGATGGCTACACCTTC.

V is TRBV9 and J is TRBJ2-7; D remains ambiguous. The germline CDR1 and CDR2 sequences are SGDLS and YYNGEE. V shed 0 bases and J shed 2 bases, with 21 bases lying between them. CDR3 length: 18 residues. CDR3 sequence reads: CASSVGVGSTGGPYEQYF. The CDR3 bases are TGTGCCAGCAGCGTAGGCGTCGGGTCTACGGGCGGTCCCTACGAGCAGTACTTC.

This clone appeared once. The chain employs TRBV7-9 and TRBJ1-6, with 12 bases that match TRBD1. Trimming cost V 1 base and J 8 bases; bases outside gene matches: 0. The CDR3 runs 15 residues. Germline CDR1 is SEHNR and CDR2 is FQNEAQ (reference sequence). The DNA of the CDR3 is TGTGCCAGCAGCTTAGGGGACAGGGGGCATTCACCCCTCCACTTT. Translated: CASSLGDRGHSPLHF.

The rearrangement links TRBV6-1 to TRBJ2-3; no clear D. Germline CDR1 and CDR2: MNHNS and SASEGT. V lost 4 bases, J lost 2 bases, and 7 bases lay in between. This CDR3 comprises 13 residues. The CDR3 region has the DNA TGTGCCAGCAGTGCCCGGTTCACAGATACGCAGTATTTT. Translated: CASSARFTDTQYF.

The chain carries TRBV6-6 and TRBJ2-7; the D is unclear. CDR1 and CDR2 (germline): MNHNY, SVGAGI (reference sequence). The CDR3 contains 13 residues. Trimming shortened V by 0 bases and J by 1 base, and 4 bases separated the two germline ends. The CDR3 sequence is CASSYSPSYEQYF. The CDR3 DNA reads as TGTGCCAGCAGTTACTCGCCTTCCTACGAGCAGTACTTC.